A single sample gave rise to the 24 T cell receptor beta chains below, sequenced in a study of blood T cells in healthy people across ages. A second PCR of 7 to 11 cycles used a sample-barcoded 5' primer and a J-beta primer mix. TCRdb itself ran the 5' RACE reads through MiXCR, one entry per CDR3 protein. This sample has about 1,000,000 distinct CDR3 sequences, with more than 35% found just once. Sequencing was done on a sample of blood. The receptor set was obtained from a woman aged 60-75 years in good health.

This clonotype showed up just a few times. V usage is TRBV5-1 and J usage is TRBJ2-4; no clear D gene. Germline lookup yields CDR1 SGHRS and CDR2 YFSETQ. The CDR3 spans 15 residues. Trimming took off 0 bases at V and 2 bases at J, with 9 bases between the two ends. In nucleotides, the CDR3 is TGCGCCAGCAGCTTGGAGTCGGGTACCAAAAACATTCAGTACTTC. This sequence encodes CASSLESGTKNIQYF.

The chain couples TRBV15 to TRBJ2-3; maybe TRBD1 (7 bases). This CDR3 is built from 13 residues. Trimming left V 6 bases short and J 4 bases short, with 11 bases between. Per germline, CDR1 LNHNV and CDR2 YYDKDF (reference sequence). In nucleotides, the CDR3 is TGTGCCACCAGGGGCAGGGGGGCAGATACGCAGTATTTT. Translated, it gives CATRGRGADTQYF.

This clonotype was seen only a few times. The V gene is TRBV12-3 or TRBV12-4, the J gene TRBJ2-5, with D possibly TRBD1 on 6 matching bases. The CDR3 has 14 residues. The V end was cut by 7 bases, the J end by 4 bases, with 16 bases between. The CDR3 DNA is TGTGCCAGCATCGGTCGTCAGGGGTCAGAGACCCAGTACTTC. It translates to CASIGRQGSETQYF.

There are a few counts of this clonotype. The chain is built from TRBV7-9 and TRBJ2-7, with D perhaps given as TRBD1 or TRBD2 (5 bases each). CDR1 SEHNR and CDR2 FQNEAQ come from the germline V gene (reference sequence). The ends were cut back, 5 bases at V and 3 bases at J, with 11 bases in the middle. The CDR3 consists of 13 residues. CDR3 coding DNA: TGTGCCAGCAGCCATGGGACGGACTACGAGCAGTACTTC. Protein: CASSHGTDYEQYF.

Only a few counts were recorded for this clonotype. The chain joins TRBV25-1 to TRBJ2-1; 10 bases are shared with TRBD2. Germline V CDR1 and CDR2: MGHDK, SYGVNS. The CDR3 has 14 amino acids. V lost 4 bases, J lost 15 bases, and 12 bases stayed unmatched. Written as DNA, the CDR3 is TGTGCCAGCAGTGGTGAGGCTAGCGGGAGAATGCGGTTCTTC. This codes for CASSGEASGRMRFF.

This clonotype appeared a few times. The rearrangement links TRBV20-1 to TRBJ2-1; D is perhaps TRBD2 (7 bases). The J call may be incorrect, as the DNA end agrees better with TRBJ2-7. The CDR3 contains 15 residues. Germline values: CDR1 DFQATT, CDR2 SNEGSKA (reference sequence). CDR3 sequence reads: CSARTTRGGNNEQYF. CDR3 nucleotide sequence: TGCAGTGCAAGAACAACTAGGGGGGGTAACAATGAGCAGTACTTC.

The V call is TRBV5-6, the J call TRBJ2-7; no clear D. Trimming took 1 base from V and 3 from J, leaving 8 bases between them. The CDR3 has 13 residues. The V gene's germline CDR1 is SGHDT and CDR2 YYEEEE. For the CDR3, the DNA is TGTGCCAGCAGCTTGCAGTCCAACTACGAGCAGTACTTC. Translation: CASSLQSNYEQYF.

J is TRBJ1-6 and V is TRBV20-1; 8 bases line up with TRBD1. Germline V gene sequence: CDR1 DFQATT, CDR2 SNEGSKA (reference sequence). V dropped 5 bases and J dropped 9; count of bases not matched to a gene: 9. CDR3 length: 14 residues. The CDR3 here is CSAHEQGVGSPLHF. The DNA for the CDR3 is TGCAGTGCTCACGAACAGGGGGTGGGTTCACCCCTCCACTTT.

This clonotype appeared a few times. V usage is TRBV7-8 and J usage is TRBJ2-5; D gene unclear. V lost 5 bases to trimming and J lost 1 base, with 17 bases between them. The CDR3 sequence is 16 residues long. CDR1 and CDR2 from the germline V gene are SGHVS and FQNEAQ. The CDR3 DNA reads as TGTGCCAGCAGCGCAGTGGGCCGCGCGGCCCAAGAGACCCAGTACTTC. This gives the protein CASSAVGRAAQETQYF.

This clonotype came up a few times. The V and J genes are TRBV4-1 and TRBJ1-2, with 7 bases matching TRBD1. This CDR3 has 16 residues. The trim removed 0 bases at V and 3 bases at J, leaving 7 bases unmatched. CDR1 is MGHRA and CDR2 is YSYEKL in the germline V gene. The CDR3 loop reads CASSQDPNQGDYGYTF. CDR3 sequence (DNA): TGCGCCAGCAGCCAAGATCCTAATCAGGGGGACTATGGCTACACCTTC.

V usage is TRBV28 and J usage is TRBJ2-3; D is undetermined. The CDR3 contains 13 residues. CDR1 is MDHEN, CDR2 SYDVKM, per germline. V lost 5 bases to trimming and J lost 1 base, with 7 bases between them. The CDR3 DNA follows: TGTGCCAGCAGTGCGGACGGCACAGATACGCAGTATTTT. It yields the protein CASSADGTDTQYF.

The V gene is TRBV20-1, the J gene TRBJ2-3; 7 bases fit TRBD2. Germline assignment: CDR1 DFQATT and CDR2 SNEGSKA (reference sequence). V lost 6 bases, J lost 5 bases, and 14 bases stayed unmatched. The CDR3 has 15 amino acids. The CDR3 spells CSAPETREYKDTQYF. CDR3 DNA: TGCAGTGCCCCCGAAACGCGGGAGTATAAAGATACGCAGTATTTT.

This clonotype was found a few times. The chain carries TRBV3-1 and TRBJ1-2; the D gene is possibly TRBD1 (5 bases). The germline CDR1 and CDR2 sequences are LGHDT and YNNKEL (reference sequence). The CDR3 runs to 15 residues. With 1 base removed from V and 6 bases from J, the gap between germline ends came to 15 bases. CDR3 in amino acids: CASSQGAGMADGYTF. The CDR3 region has the DNA TGTGCCAGCAGCCAAGGGGCAGGGATGGCGGATGGCTACACCTTC.

This chain links TRBV7-8 with TRBJ2-7; possibly TRBD2 for D (5 bases). The length of the CDR3 is 15 residues. Germline V gene sequence: CDR1 SGHVS, CDR2 FQNEAQ. V shed 5 bases and J shed 0 bases, with 14 bases lying between them. This CDR3 is CASSLRAVLSYEQYF. CDR3 bases: TGTGCCAGCAGCCTCAGAGCGGTCCTCTCCTACGAGCAGTACTTC.

The chain has TRBV24-1 and TRBJ2-5; 7 bases align to TRBD2. The CDR3 spans 13 residues. In germline, CDR1 is KGHDR, CDR2 SFDVKD. V trimming: 9 bases; J trimming: 4 bases; junction bases outside the gene matches: 7. CDR3 protein: CATAGVIGETQYF. Written as DNA, the CDR3 is TGTGCCACCGCGGGAGTCATTGGAGAGACCCAGTACTTC.

This clonotype was counted between two and nine times. This chain links TRBV7-6 with TRBJ2-1, with D tentatively TRBD2 (5 bases). The V and J ends lost 0 bases and 6 bases respectively, with 9 bases between them. There are 14 residues in the CDR3. Germline V gene lookup returns CDR1 SGHVS and CDR2 FNYEAQ. This chain's CDR3 is CASSLALARNEQFF. The CDR3 DNA reads as TGTGCCAGCAGCTTAGCGCTAGCCCGCAATGAGCAGTTCTTC.

The chain links TRBV20-1 to TRBJ2-5; D is unresolved. The germline CDR1 and CDR2 sequences are DFQATT and SNEGSKA (reference sequence). Trimming cost V 3 bases and J 3 bases, with 11 bases left between them. This CDR3 has 13 residues. Here the CDR3 reads CSARVKGKETQYF. CDR3 nucleotide sequence: TGCAGTGCTAGGGTGAAAGGCAAAGAGACCCAGTACTTC.

There are a few counts of this clonotype. The chain links TRBV20-1 to TRBJ1-4, with D maybe TRBD1 (6 bases). The V gene lost 0 bases and the J gene lost 8 bases, with 16 bases spanning the gap. This CDR3 comprises 15 residues. Germline V lookup: CDR1 DFQATT, CDR2 SNEGSKA (reference sequence). The CDR3 region has the DNA TGCAGTGCTAGAGATCGGGCAGGGGCGGGGGAAAAACTGTTTTTT. Its protein is CSARDRAGAGEKLFF.

J is TRBJ2-6 and V is TRBV10-3, with D possibly TRBD1 on 5 matching bases. Germline V gene sequence: CDR1 ENHRY, CDR2 SYGVKD. This CDR3 has 18 amino acids. V shed 7 bases and J shed 1 base, with 20 bases lying between them. The CDR3: CAITPVRATGSGANVLTF. The CDR3 bases are TGTGCCATCACCCCGGTCAGGGCGACCGGATCTGGGGCCAACGTCCTGACTTTC.

This clonotype was detected a few times. The CDR3 DNA is TGTGCCATCAAGAAGTCGCTTCTGCTGGGAGTCCTCAATGAGCAGTTCTTC. Encoded protein: CAIKKSLLLGVLNEQFF. The chain employs TRBV10-3 and TRBJ2-1; D may be TRBD2 (5 bases). This CDR3 is 17 amino acids long. Germline CDR1 is ENHRY and CDR2 is SYGVKD. The germline V and J ends were trimmed by 7 bases and 6 bases, with 25 bases remaining between them.

This clonotype has just one count. This rearrangement joins TRBV3-1 to TRBJ2-1; 7 bases agree with TRBD2. Germline assignment: CDR1 LGHDT and CDR2 YNNKEL (reference sequence). The V gene end was trimmed by 0 bases and the J gene end by 10 bases; junction bases not matched to a gene: 18. CDR3 length equals 18 residues. The CDR3 protein is CASSQETSGGLVGREQFF. The CDR3 nucleotides read TGTGCCAGCAGCCAAGAAACCTCCGGAGGACTAGTAGGAAGGGAGCAGTTCTTC.

This clonotype was recorded a few times. This chain uses TRBV29-1 with TRBJ2-7; D gene ambiguous. Germline CDR1 and CDR2: SQVTM and ANQGSEA. With 4 bases removed from V and 0 bases from J, the gap between germline ends came to 7 bases. The CDR3 runs 12 residues. This CDR3 is CSVGRNSYEQYF. The CDR3 DNA is TGCAGCGTTGGCCGGAACTCCTACGAGCAGTACTTC.

Many counts were recorded for this clonotype. The chain links TRBV12-3 or TRBV12-4 to TRBJ2-1; 9 bases agree with TRBD1. Losses at the gene ends were 3 bases for V and 6 bases for J; bases not matched to a gene: 9. The CDR3 length is 16 residues. The CDR3 nucleotides are TGTGCCAGCAGTTTTGAATCGGGACAGGGCGGCAATGAGCAGTTCTTC. Its translation: CASSFESGQGGNEQFF.

The chain has TRBV11-1 and TRBJ2-1, with 10 positions matching TRBD2. The CDR3 is 15 residues long. V lost 4 bases and J lost 9; bases outside the gene matches: 9. Germline CDR1 is SGHAT and CDR2 is FQDESV (reference sequence). CDR3 coding DNA: TGTGCCAGCAGCTCGAGCGGGAGGGCAGCTGGTGAGCAGTTCTTC. Residues: CASSSSGRAAGEQFF.